This TCR beta chain was documented in a study of T cells in Graves' hyperthyroidism and ophthalmopathy (dated by TCRdb to between 2018 and 2021). Notes on the research overall: Peripheral blood was sampled at the time of initial diagnosis, prior to any treatment. A discovery cohort of about a hundred patients, approximately 45 with Graves' ophthalmopathy and 55 to 60 with stable Graves' hyperthyroidism, was used to find distinguishing TCR V-J signatures. The 75 to 100 discovery patients were randomly split 7:3 into training and test sets. After sampling, hyperthyroidism patients received methimazole starting at 30 mg daily, and ophthalmopathy patients received high-dose intravenous methylprednisolone. The study also compared thyroid tissue and blood T-cell repertoires from five or six Graves' hyperthyroidism patients. According to the paper, TCR Vbeta CDR3 sequencing was carried out on approximately 140 peripheral blood samples, which came from some 41 ophthalmopathy, roughly 75 hyperthyroidism and 17 progressor patients. Prospective prediction of ophthalmopathy was tested in an independent validation cohort consisting of 18 hyperthyroidism patients and more than 15 patients who later progressed to ophthalmopathy. Broader findings and caveats from the paper: In validation, the model predicted progression to ophthalmopathy a median of roughly 6.1 months before onset, with about 70% sensitivity and roughly 77% specificity. A 13 V-J signature model separated ophthalmopathy from stable hyperthyroidism, with about 88% sensitivity and roughly 84% specificity in cross-validation and 80%/75% in testing. Most expanded thyroid clonotypes (frequency above 0.001) were also detected in blood, a finding suggesting that blood repertoires may reflect thyroid immune responses. No statistical method was used to fix the sample size in advance, and group allocation was not hidden from the investigators.

The CDR3 runs 16 residues from the cysteine to the phenylalanine. Only the CDR3 part of the read is kept: 48 bases, read in frame from the first base. Unmatched junction bases come to 10, with V trimmed by 4 bases and J by 5 bases. Sequences SNHLY (CDR1) and FYNNEI (CDR2) are obtained from the germline V gene. Graves' hyperthyroidism was defined as stable when no progression to ophthalmopathy occurred over 18 months of follow-up. The hyperthyroidism patients were between 18 and 65 years old and newly diagnosed, with a disease duration of less than 2 months. Any patient with an uncontrolled infection, another autoimmune disease, pregnancy or lactation was excluded. Diagnoses were established on the basis of clinical symptoms, serum thyroxine and TRAb, thyroid ultrasound, and orbital computed tomography. PBMCs were separated from roughly 10 ml of fresh peripheral blood using Ficoll-Paque density gradient centrifugation. Total RNA was extracted using Trizol reagent, and RNA quality was assessed on an Agilent 2100 Bioanalyzer.

This clonotype was observed at least ten times. What antigen it recognizes has not been identified. Per-base quality was not reported, and no clone a single base away is much larger than it. TCR beta CDR3 regions were amplified from RNA transcripts. A first-round RT-PCR of the TCR CDR3 used the HTBI primer set with the Qiagen OneStep RT-PCR kit. A second multiplex PCR round built the libraries, followed by size selection and purification. The libraries were sequenced on an Illumina HiSeq2000 using paired-end 100 bp reads. Regarding the original processing steps: Raw data were processed with SOAPnuke, discarding reads with adapters, uncalled bases, mean Phred below 15, or no exact constant-primer or identifier match. COPE v1.2.5 was used to merge the high-quality paired reads, and each unique nucleotide sequence was defined as a clonotype. Clonotypes were aligned to IMGT TRBV, TRBD and TRBJ reference segments using MiTCR v1.1. Analysis was restricted to V-J combinations with a frequency above 0.0001, which covered roughly 99% of repertoires. A TCS score was defined as the ratio of F50 (clonal expansion) to E x V (chaos), with BLOSUM62-based TCRdist applied between CDR3 peptides within each V-J. Welch's t-statistics and random forest reduced several hundred V-J features to about 12, which were used in a naive Bayes classifier (R e1071). In TCRdb, the public reads were trimmed at Q25 with fastp and aligned with MiXCR, with productive beta chains retained. Every CDR3 protein is listed once, alongside the most common genes and DNA of its rows. TCRdb's processing, not the authors', yielded these V and J calls. The sample includes fewer than 550,000 distinct CDR3 sequences, with less than 20% observed a single time. Almost 8% of the sample rests with the top ten.

This TCR derives from a woman aged 18-29 years with Graves' hyperthyroidism. Sample: blood. The receptor chain draws on TRBV2 and TRBJ1-5, with 8 bases aligning to TRBD1. The CDR3 is CASSGSQGALDQPQHF. The DNA reads as follows: TGTGCCAGCAGTGGGTCCCAGGGGGCTCTGGATCAGCCCCAGCATTTT.